These T cell receptor beta chains were read from a single sample in a study of shared clonotypes between healthy human individuals. TCRdb's table, derived via immunoSEQ multiplex PCR, lists solely in-frame clones and lacks some. The sample carries over 2 million clones, 85% to 95% recorded once. The specimen was naive CD4+ T cells sorted from blood. Receptor source: a man aged 18-30 years in good health. CDR3s leave out the opening cysteine and the closing phenylalanine or tryptophan.

V	J	CDR3
TRBV18	TRBJ1-5	ASSLNSDQPQH
TRBV27	TRBJ1-1	ASSPEGVLAF
TRBV10-3	TRBJ2-7	AISESEAFSYEQY
TRBV10-1	TRBJ2-2	ASSESTGAANTGELF
TRBV9	TRBJ2-1	ASSVGSGEGEQF
TRBV5-1	TRBJ1-2	ASSLGSGDSAGYT
TRBV9	TRBJ2-5	ASSVSGLAGEETQY
TRBV6-4	TRBJ2-3	ASSDRDRGTDTQY
TRBV4-1	TRBJ2-1	ASSPLGGASSNEQF
TRBV28	TRBJ1-2	ASTAGQTGYT
TRBV13	TRBJ1-5	ASSSRGRGNQPQH
TRBV30	TRBJ2-1	AMLTLPTYNEQF
TRBV30	TRBJ2-5	AWSGLAGAQY
TRBV2	TRBJ1-2	ASSEGYLGGNGYT
TRBV7-2	TRBJ2-7	ASSLGHGYEQY
TRBV7-3	TRBJ2-1	ASSFQTGGAYNEQF
TRBV6-1	TRBJ2-7	ASSEVWVTPSYEQY
TRBV4-1	TRBJ2-1	ASSQGWGSYNEQF
TRBV30	TRBJ2-7	AWSPHTATYEQY
TRBV30	TRBJ2-5	AWAGGQETQY
TRBV11-3	TRBJ1-2	ASSLDREGGIYGYT
TRBV30	TRBJ1-5	AWTSGFNQPQH
TRBV28	TRBJ2-7	ASSWPGLAGGPASYEQY
TRBV6-5	TRBJ2-1	ASSRGLAGVGEQF
TRBV2	TRBJ1-1	ASRQGTANTEAF
TRBV30	TRBJ1-6	AWSQPWTVNNSPLH
TRBV28	TRBJ1-2	ASTPRLQNYGYT